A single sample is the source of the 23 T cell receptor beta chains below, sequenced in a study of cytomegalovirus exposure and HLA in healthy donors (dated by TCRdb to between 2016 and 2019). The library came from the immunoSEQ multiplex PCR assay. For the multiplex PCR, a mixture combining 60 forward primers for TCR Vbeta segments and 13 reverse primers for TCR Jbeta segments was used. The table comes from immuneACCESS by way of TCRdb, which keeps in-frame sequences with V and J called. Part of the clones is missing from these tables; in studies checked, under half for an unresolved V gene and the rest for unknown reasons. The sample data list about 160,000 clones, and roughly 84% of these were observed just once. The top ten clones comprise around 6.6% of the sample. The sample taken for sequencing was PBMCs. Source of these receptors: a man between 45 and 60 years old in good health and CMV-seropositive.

CDR3 in DNA: TGTGCCAGCAGCTTATCCTACGGAGGGGAAAAACTGTTTTTT. It is translated as CASSLSYGGEKLFF. The gene calls are TRBV11-2 and TRBJ1-4; D remains unclear. The V gene lost 2 bases and the J gene lost 8 bases, with 12 bases spanning the gap. CDR3 length equals 14 residues. Germline CDR1 SGHAT, CDR2 FQNNGV.

As DNA, the CDR3 is TGCGCCAGCAGGCGTGCGGGGGAGTGGGCTTCACCCCTCCACTTT. Its protein is CASRRAGEWASPLHF. The rearrangement joins TRBV5-1 to TRBJ1-6, with D possibly TRBD1 on 5 matching bases. Germline CDR1 and CDR2: SGHRS and YFSETQ. V lost 5 bases to trimming and J lost 9 bases, with 18 bases between them. The CDR3 totals 15 residues.

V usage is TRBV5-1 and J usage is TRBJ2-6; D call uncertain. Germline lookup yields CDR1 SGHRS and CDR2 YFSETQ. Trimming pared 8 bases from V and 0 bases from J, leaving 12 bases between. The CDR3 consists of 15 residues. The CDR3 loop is CASIELSSGANVLTF. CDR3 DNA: TGCGCCAGTATCGAGTTGAGCTCTGGGGCCAACGTCCTGACTTTC.

The chain's CDR3 is CASTLDLGANYGYTF. In nucleotides, the CDR3 is TGTGCCAGCACGTTAGATTTGGGGGCGAACTATGGCTACACCTTC. The chain links TRBV2 to TRBJ1-2, with D possibly being TRBD1 (6 bases). The CDR3 is 15 residues long. V was shortened by 7 bases and J by 2 bases, with 17 bases between the two germline ends. From germline, CDR1 is SNHLY and CDR2 FYNNEI.

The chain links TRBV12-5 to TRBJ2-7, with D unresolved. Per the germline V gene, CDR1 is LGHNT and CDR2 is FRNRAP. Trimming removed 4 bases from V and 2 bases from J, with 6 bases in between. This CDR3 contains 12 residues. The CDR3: CASGSPPYEQYF. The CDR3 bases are TGTGCTAGTGGTTCCCCTCCCTACGAGCAGTACTTC.

The CDR3 here is CASSNQQGDEQYV. Written as DNA, the CDR3 is TGTGCCAGCAGTAACCAACAGGGGGATGAGCAGTACGTC. This rearrangement joins TRBV27 to TRBJ2-7, with TRBD1 matching over 8 bases. Germline CDR1 MNHEY, CDR2 SMNVEV (reference sequence). V was pared by 5 bases and J by 7 bases, with 7 bases of the junction left unmatched. The CDR3 is made up of 13 amino acids.

The CDR3 reads CASTKGQGHEQYV. The CDR3 DNA follows: TGTGCCAGCACTAAGGGACAGGGCCACGAGCAGTACGTC. V usage is TRBV6-1 and J usage is TRBJ2-7; 9 bases align to TRBD1. The germline V gene encodes CDR1 MNHNS and CDR2 SASEGT. CDR3 length equals 13 residues. The ends lost 7 bases at V and 5 bases at J; junction bases unmatched: 6.

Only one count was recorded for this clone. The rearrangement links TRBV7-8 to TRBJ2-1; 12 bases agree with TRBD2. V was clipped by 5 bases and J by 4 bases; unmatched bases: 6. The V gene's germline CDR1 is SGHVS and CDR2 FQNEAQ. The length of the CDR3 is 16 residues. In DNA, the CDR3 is TGTGCCAGCAGCCCGGCTAGCGGGAGGGGGTACAATGAGCAGTTCTTC. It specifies CASSPASGRGYNEQFF. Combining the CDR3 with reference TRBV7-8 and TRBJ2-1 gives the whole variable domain GAGVSQSPRYKVAKRGQDVALRCDPISGHVSLFWYQQALGQGPEFLTYFQNEAQLDKSGLPSDRFFAERPEGSVSTLKIQRTQQEDSAVYLCASSPASGRGYNEQFFGPGTRLTVL.

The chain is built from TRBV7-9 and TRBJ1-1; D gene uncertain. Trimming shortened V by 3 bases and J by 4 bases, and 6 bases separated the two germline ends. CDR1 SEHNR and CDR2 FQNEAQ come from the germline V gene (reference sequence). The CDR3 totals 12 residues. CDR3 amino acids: CASSFGSTEAFF. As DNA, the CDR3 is TGTGCCAGCAGCTTCGGTTCCACTGAAGCTTTCTTT.

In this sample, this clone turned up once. CDR3 bases: TGTGCCAGCAGCAAAAAATCGGGAGACCGTCCGAATGGAAGCAATCAGCCCCAGCATTTT. Translation gives CASSKKSGDRPNGSNQPQHF. V usage is TRBV21-1 and J usage is TRBJ1-5. TRBV21-1 is an annotated pseudogene. This CDR3 is 20 amino acids long.

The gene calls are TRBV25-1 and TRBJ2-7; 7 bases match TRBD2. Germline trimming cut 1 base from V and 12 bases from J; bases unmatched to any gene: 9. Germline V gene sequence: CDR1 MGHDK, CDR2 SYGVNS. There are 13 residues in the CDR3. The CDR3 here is CASSESGGGKAYF. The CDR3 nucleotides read TGTGCCAGCAGTGAATCTGGGGGAGGGAAAGCGTACTTC.

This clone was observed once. CDR3 in DNA: TGTGCCAGTGGACAGGGGTCCACTGAAGCTTTCTTT. This codes for CASGQGSTEAFF. The chain recombines TRBV2 with TRBJ1-1, with 9 bases identical to TRBD1. The CDR3 sequence is 12 residues long. CDR1 is SNHLY and CDR2 is FYNNEI in the germline V gene. V trimming: 9 bases; J trimming: 4 bases; junction bases outside the gene matches: 3.

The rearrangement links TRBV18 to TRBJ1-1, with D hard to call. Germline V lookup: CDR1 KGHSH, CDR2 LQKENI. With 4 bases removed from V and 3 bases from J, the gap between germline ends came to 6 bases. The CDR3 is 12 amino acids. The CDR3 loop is CASSQGDTEAFF. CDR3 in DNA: TGTGCCAGCTCACAGGGAGACACTGAAGCTTTCTTT.

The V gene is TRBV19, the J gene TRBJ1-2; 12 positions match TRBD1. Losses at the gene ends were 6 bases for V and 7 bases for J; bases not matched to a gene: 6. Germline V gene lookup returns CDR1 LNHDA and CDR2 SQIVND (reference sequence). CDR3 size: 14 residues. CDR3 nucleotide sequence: TGTGCCAGTAGAACGGGACAGGGGGCAGGTGGCTACACCTTC. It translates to CASRTGQGAGGYTF.

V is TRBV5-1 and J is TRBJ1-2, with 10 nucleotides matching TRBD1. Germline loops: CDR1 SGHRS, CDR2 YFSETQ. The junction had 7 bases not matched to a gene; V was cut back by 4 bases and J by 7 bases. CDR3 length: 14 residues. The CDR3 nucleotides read TGCGCCAGCAGCCCCGGACAGGGGGATGGTGGCTACACCTTC. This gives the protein CASSPGQGDGGYTF.

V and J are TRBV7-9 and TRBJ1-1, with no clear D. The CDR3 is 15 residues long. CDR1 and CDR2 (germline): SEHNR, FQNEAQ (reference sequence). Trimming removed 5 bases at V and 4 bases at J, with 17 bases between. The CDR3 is CASSLDRAGVTEAFF. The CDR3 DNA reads TGTGCCAGCAGCCTAGATAGAGCGGGAGTCACTGAAGCTTTCTTT.

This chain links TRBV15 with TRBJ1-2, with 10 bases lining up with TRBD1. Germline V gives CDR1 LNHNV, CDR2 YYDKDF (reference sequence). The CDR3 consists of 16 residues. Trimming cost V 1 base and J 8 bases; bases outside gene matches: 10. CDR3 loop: CATSRVPGQGIGGYTF. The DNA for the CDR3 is TGTGCCACCAGCAGAGTCCCGGGACAGGGGATAGGGGGCTACACCTTC.

CDR3 in amino acids: CASSVDPGRRTDTQYF. The CDR3 DNA sequence: TGTGCCAGCAGCGTAGACCCAGGGAGGAGAACAGATACGCAGTATTTT. The chain links TRBV9 to TRBJ2-3, with D maybe TRBD2 (6 bases). CDR3 length equals 16 residues. Germline CDR1 and CDR2: SGDLS and YYNGEE. V gave up 0 bases and J gave up 3 bases, with 14 bases separating them.

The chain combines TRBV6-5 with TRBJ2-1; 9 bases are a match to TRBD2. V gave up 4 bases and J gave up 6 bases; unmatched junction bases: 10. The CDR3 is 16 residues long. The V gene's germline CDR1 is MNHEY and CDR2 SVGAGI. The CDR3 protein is CASSFQLAGSLNEQFF. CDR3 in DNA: TGTGCCAGCAGTTTCCAGCTAGCGGGGTCTCTCAATGAGCAGTTCTTC.

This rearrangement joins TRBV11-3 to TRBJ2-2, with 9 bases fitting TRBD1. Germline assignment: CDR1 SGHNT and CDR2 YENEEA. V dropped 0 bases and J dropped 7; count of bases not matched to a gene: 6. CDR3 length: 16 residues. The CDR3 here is CASSLDLGQGSGELFF. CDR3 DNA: TGTGCCAGCAGCTTAGATCTGGGACAGGGAAGCGGGGAGCTGTTTTTT. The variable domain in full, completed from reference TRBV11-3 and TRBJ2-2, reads EAGVVQSPRYKIIEKKQPVAFWCNPISGHNTLYWYLQNLGQGPELLIRYENEEAVDDSQLPKDRFSAERLKGVDSTLKIQPAELGDSAVYLCASSLDLGQGSGELFFGEGSRLTVL.

The DNA of the CDR3 is TGTGCCAGCAGTTCACCGGGACACGCTGACAATGAGCAGTTCTTC. Amino acids: CASSSPGHADNEQFF. This chain joins TRBV28 and TRBJ2-1; a possible D gene is TRBD1 (6 bases). CDR1 MDHEN and CDR2 SYDVKM come from the germline V gene. The length of the CDR3 is 15 residues. V lost 4 bases and J lost 5, with 15 bases in between.

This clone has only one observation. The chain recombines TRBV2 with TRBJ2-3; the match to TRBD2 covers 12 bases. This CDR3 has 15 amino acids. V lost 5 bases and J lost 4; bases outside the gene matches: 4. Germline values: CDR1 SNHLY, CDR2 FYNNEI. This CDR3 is CASSPSGGAADTQYF. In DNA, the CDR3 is TGTGCCAGCAGTCCTAGCGGGGGGGCGGCAGATACGCAGTATTTT.

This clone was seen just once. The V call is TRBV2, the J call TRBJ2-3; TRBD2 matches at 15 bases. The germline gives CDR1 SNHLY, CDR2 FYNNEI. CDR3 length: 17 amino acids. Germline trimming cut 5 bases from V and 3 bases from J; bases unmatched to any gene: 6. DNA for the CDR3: TGTGCCAGCAGTAAAGGGACTAGCGGGAGGAGGACAGATACGCAGTATTTT. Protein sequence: CASSKGTSGRRTDTQYF.